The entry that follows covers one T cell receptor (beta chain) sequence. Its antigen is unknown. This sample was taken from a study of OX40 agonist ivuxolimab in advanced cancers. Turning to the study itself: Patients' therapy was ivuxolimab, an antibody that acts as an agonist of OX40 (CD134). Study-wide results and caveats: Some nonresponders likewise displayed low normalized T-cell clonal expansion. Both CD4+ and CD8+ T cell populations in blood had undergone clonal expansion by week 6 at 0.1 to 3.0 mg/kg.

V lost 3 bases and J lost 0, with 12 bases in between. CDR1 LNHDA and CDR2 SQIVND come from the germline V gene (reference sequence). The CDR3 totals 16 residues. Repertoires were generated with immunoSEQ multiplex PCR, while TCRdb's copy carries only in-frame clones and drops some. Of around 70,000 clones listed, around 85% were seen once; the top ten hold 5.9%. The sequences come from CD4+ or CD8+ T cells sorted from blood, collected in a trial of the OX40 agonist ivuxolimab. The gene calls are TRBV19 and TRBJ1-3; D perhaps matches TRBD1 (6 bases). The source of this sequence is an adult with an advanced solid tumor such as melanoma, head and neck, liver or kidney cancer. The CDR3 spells CASSIGQFYSGNTIYF. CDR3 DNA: TGTGCCAGTAGTATTGGACAGTTTTACTCTGGAAACACCATATATTTT.